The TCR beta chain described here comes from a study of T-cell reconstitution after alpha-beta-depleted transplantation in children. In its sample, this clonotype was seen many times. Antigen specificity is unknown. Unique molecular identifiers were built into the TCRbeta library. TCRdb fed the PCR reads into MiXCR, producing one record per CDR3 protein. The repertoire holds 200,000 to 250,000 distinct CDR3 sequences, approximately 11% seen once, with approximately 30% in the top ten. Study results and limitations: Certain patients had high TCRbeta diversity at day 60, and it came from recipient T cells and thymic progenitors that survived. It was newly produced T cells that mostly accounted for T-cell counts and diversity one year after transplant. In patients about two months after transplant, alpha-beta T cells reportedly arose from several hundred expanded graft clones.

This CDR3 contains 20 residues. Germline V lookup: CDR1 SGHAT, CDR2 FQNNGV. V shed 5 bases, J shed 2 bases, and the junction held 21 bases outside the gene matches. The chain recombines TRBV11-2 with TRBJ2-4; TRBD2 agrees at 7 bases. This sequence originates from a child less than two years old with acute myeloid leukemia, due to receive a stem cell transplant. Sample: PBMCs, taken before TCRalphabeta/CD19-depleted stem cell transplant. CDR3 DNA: TGTGCCAGCAGCACATTGAAACCCCGGAGACTAGCCGGATCCAAAAACATTCAGTACTTC. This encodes CASSTLKPRRLAGSKNIQYF. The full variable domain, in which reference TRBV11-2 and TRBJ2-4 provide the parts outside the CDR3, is EAGVAQSPRYKIIEKRQSVAFWCNPISGHATLYWYQQILGQGPKLLIQFQNNGVVDDSQLPKDRFSAERLKGVDSTLKIQPAKLEDSAVYLCASSTLKPRRLAGSKNIQYFGAGTRLSVL.